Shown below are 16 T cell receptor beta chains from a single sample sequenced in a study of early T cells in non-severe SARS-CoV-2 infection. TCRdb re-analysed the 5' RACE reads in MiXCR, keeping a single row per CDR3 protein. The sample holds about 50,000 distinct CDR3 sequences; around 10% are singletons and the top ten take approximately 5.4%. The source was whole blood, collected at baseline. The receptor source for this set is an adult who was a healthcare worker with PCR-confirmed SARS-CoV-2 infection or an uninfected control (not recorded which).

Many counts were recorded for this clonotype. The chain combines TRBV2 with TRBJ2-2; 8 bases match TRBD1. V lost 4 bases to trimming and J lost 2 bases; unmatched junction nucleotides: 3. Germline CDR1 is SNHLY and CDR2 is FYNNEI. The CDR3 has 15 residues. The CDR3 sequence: CASSVGQVNTGELFF. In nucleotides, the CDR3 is TGTGCCAGCAGTGTGGGACAGGTTAACACCGGGGAGCTGTTTTTT.

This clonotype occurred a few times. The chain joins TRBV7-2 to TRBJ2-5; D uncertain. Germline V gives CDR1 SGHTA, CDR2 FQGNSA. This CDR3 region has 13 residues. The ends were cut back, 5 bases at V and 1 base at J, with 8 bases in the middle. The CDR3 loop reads CASSPLPQETQYF. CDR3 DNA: TGTGCCAGCAGCCCCCTCCCCCAAGAGACCCAGTACTTC.

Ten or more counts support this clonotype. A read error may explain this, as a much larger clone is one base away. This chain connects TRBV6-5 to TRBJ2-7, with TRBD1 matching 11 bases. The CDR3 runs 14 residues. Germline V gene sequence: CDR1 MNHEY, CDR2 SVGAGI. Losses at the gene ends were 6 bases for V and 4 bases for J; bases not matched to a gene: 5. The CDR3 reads CASSGDRGLYEQYF. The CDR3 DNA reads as TGTGCCAGCAGCGGGGACAGGGGGTTGTACGAGCAGTACTTC.

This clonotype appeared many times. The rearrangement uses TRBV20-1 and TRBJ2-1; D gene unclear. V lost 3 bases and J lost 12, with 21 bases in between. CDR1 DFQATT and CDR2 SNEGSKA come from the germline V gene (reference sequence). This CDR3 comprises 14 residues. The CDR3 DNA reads TGCAGTGCTAGTAAGGATGGACGGAATGAGTGGCAGTTCTTC. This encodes CSASKDGRNEWQFF.

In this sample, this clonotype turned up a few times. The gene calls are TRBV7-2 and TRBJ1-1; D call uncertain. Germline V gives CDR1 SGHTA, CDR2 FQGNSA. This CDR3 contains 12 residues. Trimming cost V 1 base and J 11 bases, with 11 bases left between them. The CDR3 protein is CASSLDTSWAFF. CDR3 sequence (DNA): TGTGCCAGCAGCTTAGATACATCATGGGCTTTCTTT.

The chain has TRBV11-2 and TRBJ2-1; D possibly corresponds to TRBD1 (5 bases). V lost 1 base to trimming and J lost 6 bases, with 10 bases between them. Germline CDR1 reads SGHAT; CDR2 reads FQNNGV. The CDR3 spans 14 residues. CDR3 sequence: CASSLGQNLNEQFF. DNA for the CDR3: TGTGCCAGCAGCTTAGGACAGAATCTCAATGAGCAGTTCTTC.

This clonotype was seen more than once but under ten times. CDR3: CSVEGGGRAMETQYF. The CDR3 DNA sequence: TGCAGCGTTGAAGGGGGCGGGAGGGCCATGGAGACCCAGTACTTC. The chain recombines TRBV29-1 with TRBJ2-5; 9 bases are a match to TRBD2. This CDR3 is 15 amino acids long. The V and J ends lost 1 base and 5 bases, in that order; junction bases with no gene match: 8. In germline, CDR1 is SQVTM, CDR2 ANQGSEA.

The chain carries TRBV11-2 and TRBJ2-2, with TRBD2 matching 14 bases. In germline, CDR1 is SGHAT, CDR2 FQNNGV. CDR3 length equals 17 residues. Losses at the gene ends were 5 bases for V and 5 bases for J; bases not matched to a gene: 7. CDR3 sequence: CASSPGLAGGGTGELFF. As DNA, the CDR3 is TGTGCCAGCAGCCCCGGACTAGCGGGAGGAGGGACCGGGGAGCTGTTTTTT.

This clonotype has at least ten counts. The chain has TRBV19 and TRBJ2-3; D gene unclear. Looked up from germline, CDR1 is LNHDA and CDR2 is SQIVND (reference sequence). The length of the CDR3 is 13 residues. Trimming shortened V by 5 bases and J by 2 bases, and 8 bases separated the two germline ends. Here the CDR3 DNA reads TGTGCCAGTAGTGCCACCGACACAGATACGCAGTATTTT. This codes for CASSATDTDTQYF.

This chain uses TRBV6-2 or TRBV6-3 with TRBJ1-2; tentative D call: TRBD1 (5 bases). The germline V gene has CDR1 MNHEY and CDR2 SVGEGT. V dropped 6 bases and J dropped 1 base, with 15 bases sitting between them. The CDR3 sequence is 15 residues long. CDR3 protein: CASRSLGANNYGYTF. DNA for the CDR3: TGTGCCAGCAGAAGTCTCGGGGCGAATAACTATGGCTACACCTTC.

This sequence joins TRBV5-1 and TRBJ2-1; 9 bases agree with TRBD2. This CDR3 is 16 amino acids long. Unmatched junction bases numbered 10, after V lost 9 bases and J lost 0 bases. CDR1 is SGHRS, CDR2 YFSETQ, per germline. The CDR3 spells CATSLAGAPSYNEQFF. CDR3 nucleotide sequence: TGCGCCACATCGTTAGCGGGAGCTCCCTCCTACAATGAGCAGTTCTTC. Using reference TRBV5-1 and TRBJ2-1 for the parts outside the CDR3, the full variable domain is KAGVTQTPRYLIKTRGQQVTLSCSPISGHRSVSWYQQTPGQGLQFLFEYFSETQRNKGNFPGRFSGRQFSNSRSEMNVSTLELGDSALYLCATSLAGAPSYNEQFFGPGTRLTVL.

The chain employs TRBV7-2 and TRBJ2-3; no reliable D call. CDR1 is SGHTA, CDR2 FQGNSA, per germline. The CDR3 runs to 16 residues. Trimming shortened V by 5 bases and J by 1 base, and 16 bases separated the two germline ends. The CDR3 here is CASSVGSRPGTDTQYF. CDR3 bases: TGTGCCAGCAGCGTGGGGTCGCGGCCAGGCACAGATACGCAGTATTTT.

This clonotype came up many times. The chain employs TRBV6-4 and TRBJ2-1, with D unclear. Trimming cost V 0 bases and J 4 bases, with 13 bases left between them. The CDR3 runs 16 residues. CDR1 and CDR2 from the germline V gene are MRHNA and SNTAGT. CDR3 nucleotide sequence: TGTGCCAGCAGTGACTCCCCTACGTTAGAATACAATGAGCAGTTCTTC. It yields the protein CASSDSPTLEYNEQFF.

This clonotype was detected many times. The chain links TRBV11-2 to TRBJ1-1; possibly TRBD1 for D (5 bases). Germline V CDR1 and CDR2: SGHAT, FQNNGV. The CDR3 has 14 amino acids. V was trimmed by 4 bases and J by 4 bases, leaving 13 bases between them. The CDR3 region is CASSYRDGSTEAFF. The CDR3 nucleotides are TGTGCCAGCAGCTATCGGGACGGAAGCACTGAAGCTTTCTTT. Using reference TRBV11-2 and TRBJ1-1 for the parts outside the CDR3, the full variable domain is EAGVAQSPRYKIIEKRQSVAFWCNPISGHATLYWYQQILGQGPKLLIQFQNNGVVDDSQLPKDRFSAERLKGVDSTLKIQPAKLEDSAVYLCASSYRDGSTEAFFGQGTRLTVV.

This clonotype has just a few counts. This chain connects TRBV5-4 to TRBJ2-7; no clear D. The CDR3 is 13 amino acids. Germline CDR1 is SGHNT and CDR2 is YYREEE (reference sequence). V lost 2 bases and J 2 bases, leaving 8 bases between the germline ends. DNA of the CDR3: TGTGCCAGCAGCTTTGGCGGCCCCTACGAGCAGTACTTC. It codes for CASSFGGPYEQYF.

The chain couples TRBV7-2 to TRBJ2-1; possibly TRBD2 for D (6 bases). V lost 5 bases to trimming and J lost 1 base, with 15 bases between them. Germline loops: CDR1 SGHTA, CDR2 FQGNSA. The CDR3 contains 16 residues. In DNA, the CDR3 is TGTGCCAGCAGCCCGGACTATGCGCGGTCCTACAATGAGCAGTTCTTC. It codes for CASSPDYARSYNEQFF. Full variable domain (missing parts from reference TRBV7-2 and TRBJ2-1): GAGVSQSPSNKVTEKGKDVELRCDPISGHTALYWYRQSLGQGLEFLIYFQGNSAPDKSGLPSDRFSAERTGGSVSTLTIQRTQQEDSAVYLCASSPDYARSYNEQFFGPGTRLTVL.